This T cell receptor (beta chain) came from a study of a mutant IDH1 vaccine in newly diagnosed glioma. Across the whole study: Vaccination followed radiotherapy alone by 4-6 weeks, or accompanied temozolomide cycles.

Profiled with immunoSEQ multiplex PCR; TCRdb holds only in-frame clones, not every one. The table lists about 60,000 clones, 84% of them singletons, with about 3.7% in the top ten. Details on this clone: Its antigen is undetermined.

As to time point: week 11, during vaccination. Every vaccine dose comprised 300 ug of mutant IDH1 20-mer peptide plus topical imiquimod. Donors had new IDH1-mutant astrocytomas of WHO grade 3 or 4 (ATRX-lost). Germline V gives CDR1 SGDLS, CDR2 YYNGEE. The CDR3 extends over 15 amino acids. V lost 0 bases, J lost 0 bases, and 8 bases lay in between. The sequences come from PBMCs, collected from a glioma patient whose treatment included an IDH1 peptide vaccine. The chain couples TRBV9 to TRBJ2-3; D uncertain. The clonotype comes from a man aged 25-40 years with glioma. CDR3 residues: CASSVAPVSTDTQYF. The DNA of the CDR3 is TGTGCCAGCAGCGTAGCCCCCGTTAGCACAGATACGCAGTATTTT. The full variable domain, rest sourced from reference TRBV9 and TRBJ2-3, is DSGVTQTPKHLITATGQRVTLRCSPRSGDLSVYWYQQSLDQGLQFLIQYYNGEERAKGNILERFSAQQFPDLHSELNLSSLELGDSALYFCASSVAPVSTDTQYFGPGTRLTVL.